The sequence of this TCR beta chain was determined in a study of CXCR4 blockade with PD-1 therapy in pancreatic cancer. Overall study findings and caveats: Intratumoral clonality (mean roughly 0.14) exceeded healthy blood (more than 0.045) but did not track survival. Antigen-specificity overlap of convergent dominant clones remained unconfirmed. More frequent amino acid clones had more nucleotide rearrangements, suggesting convergent selection.

In the case of this clone: What it binds is unknown. A read error may account for a junction end that differs from germline.

Patients who provided the archived tumor blocks had not received neoadjuvant therapy before surgery. The CDR3 length is 11 residues. Per the germline V gene, CDR1 is GTSNPN and CDR2 is SVGIG (reference sequence). Some clones are missing from TCRdb's copy, which holds only in-frame ones; the method was immunoSEQ multiplex PCR. This repertoire shows under 3,000 clones, 40% to 45% found once; its top ten account for approximately 15%. This TCR came from a human donor with pancreatic ductal adenocarcinoma. The chain combines TRBV30 with TRBJ1-2, with no clear D. Sequencing was carried out using tumor tissue. CDR3 sequence reads: CAWSVNYSYTF. In DNA form, the CDR3 reads TGTGCCTGGAGTGTTAACTATAGCTACACCTTC. The full variable domain, completed using reference TRBV30 and TRBJ1-2, is SQTIHQWPATLVQPVGSPLSLECTVEGTSNPNLYWYRQAAGRGLQLLFYSVGIGQISSEVPQNLSASRPQDRQFILSSKKLLLSDSGFYLCAWSVNYSYTFGSGTRLTVV.